This entry describes one T cell receptor beta chain. Its antigen is still unknown. A read error may account for a junction end that differs from germline. These data belong to a study of T-cell reconstitution after alpha-beta-depleted transplantation in children. The study, taken as a whole, reports: Counts and diversity of T cells one year after transplant came mostly from newly produced T cells. It was surviving recipient T cells and thymic progenitors that gave some patients high TCRbeta diversity at day 60.

Unique molecular identifiers were built into the TCRbeta library. MiXCR, run by TCRdb on the PCR reads, gives a single entry per CDR3 protein. Of 670,000 or so distinct CDR3 sequences listed, less than 15% are singletons. Germline CDR1 DFQATT, CDR2 SNEGSKA (reference sequence). There are 11 residues in the CDR3. This TCR was recovered from a girl aged 2-15 years with congenital amegakaryocytic thrombocytopenia, due to receive a stem cell transplant. Sequencing was performed on PBMCs, taken before TCRalphabeta/CD19-depleted stem cell transplant. The V and J genes are TRBV20-1 and TRBJ2-7; no reliable D call. The CDR3 DNA reads TGCAGTGCAAGAGGAGTCCACGAGCAGTACTTC. Protein product: CSARGVHEQYF.